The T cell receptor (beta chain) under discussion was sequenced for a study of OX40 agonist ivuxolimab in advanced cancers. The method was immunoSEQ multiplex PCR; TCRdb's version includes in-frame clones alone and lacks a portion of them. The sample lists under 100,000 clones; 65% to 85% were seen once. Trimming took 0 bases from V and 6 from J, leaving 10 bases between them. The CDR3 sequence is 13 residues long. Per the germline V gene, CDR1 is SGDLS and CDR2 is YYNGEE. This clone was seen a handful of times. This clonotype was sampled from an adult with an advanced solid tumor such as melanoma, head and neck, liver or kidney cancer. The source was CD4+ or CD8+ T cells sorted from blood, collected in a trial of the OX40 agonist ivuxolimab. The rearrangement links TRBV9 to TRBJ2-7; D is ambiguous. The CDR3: CASSVDRDREQYF. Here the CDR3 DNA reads TGTGCCAGCAGCGTAGATCGTGATCGCGAGCAGTACTTC.